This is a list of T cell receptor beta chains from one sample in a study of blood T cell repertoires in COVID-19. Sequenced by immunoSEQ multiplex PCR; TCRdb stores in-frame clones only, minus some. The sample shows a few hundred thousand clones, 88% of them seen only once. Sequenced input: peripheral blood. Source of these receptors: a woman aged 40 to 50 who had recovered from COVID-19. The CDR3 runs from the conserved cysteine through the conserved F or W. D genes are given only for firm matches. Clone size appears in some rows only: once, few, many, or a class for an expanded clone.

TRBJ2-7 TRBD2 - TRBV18 TGTGCCAGCTCGCCCGGACTAGTCTACCCGCAGTACTTC CASSPGLVYPQYF
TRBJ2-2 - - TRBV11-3 TGTGCCAGCAGCTTAGCCACAGGGTTGAACACCGGGGAGCTGTTTTTT CASSLATGLNTGELFF
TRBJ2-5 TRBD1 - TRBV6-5 TGTGCCAGCAGTTACCCCGGGACAGGGGGCTTAGAGACCCAGTACTTC CASSYPGTGGLETQYF
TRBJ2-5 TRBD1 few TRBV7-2 TGTGCCAGCAGCTTAGCGGGACAGGGGCAGACCCAGTACTTC CASSLAGQGQTQYF
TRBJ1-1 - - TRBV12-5 TGTGCTAGTGGCCCCGTAGTGAACACTGAAGCTTTCTTT CASGPVVNTEAFF
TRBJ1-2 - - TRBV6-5 TGTGCCAGCAGTTCCCCTTATGGGGGGTACACCTTC CASSSPYGGYTF
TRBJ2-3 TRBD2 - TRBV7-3 TGTGCCAGCAGCTTAGGGACTAGCGGGAGGTGGGGAGATACGCAGTATTTT CASSLGTSGRWGDTQYF
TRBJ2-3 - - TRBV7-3 TGTGCCAGCAGCTTCCCGGGAGTAACAGATACGCAGTATTTT CASSFPGVTDTQYF
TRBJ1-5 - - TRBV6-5 TGTGCCAGCAGTTACTCGGGGACATCTAATCAGCCCCAGCATTTT CASSYSGTSNQPQHF
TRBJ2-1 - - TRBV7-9 TGTGCCAGCAGCTATAGCGGTAATGAGCAGTTCTTC CASSYSGNEQFF
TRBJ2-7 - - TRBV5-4 TGTGCCAGCAGCTTCGGGGACAACCCCTACGAAGGGCAGTACTTC CASSFGDNPYEGQYF
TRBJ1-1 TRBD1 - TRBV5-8 TGTGCCAGCAGCTGGAACCCGACAGGGCCGGCGGGGACCCCTGAAGCTTTCTTT CASSWNPTGPAGTPEAFF
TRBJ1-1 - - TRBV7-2 TGTGCCAGCAGCTTAGGAAGGGGGAACACTGAAGCTTTCTTT CASSLGRGNTEAFF
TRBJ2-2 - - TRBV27 TGTGCCAGCAGTGCCCGGGCCGGGGAGCTGTTTTTT CASSARAGELFF
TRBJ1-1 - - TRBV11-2 TGTGCCAGCAGCTTAGTGGCCCAGGCCGTAGGTGAAGCTTTCTTT CASSLVAQAVGEAFF
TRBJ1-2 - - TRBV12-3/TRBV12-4 TGTGCCAGCAGTTTAAGGGGGGGCTATGGCTACACCTTC CASSLRGGYGYTF
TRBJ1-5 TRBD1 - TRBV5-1 TGCGCCAGCAGCCTAACAGGGGCGCATCAGCCCCAGCATTTT CASSLTGAHQPQHF
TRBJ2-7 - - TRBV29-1 TGCAGCGTTGAAGATGGGGCTGCAGGGGAATACGAGCAGTACTTC CSVEDGAAGEYEQYF
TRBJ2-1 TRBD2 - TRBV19 TGTGCCAGTAGCTGGCGGGAGGGCGGTGAGCAGTTCTTC CASSWREGGEQFF
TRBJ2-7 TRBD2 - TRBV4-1 TGCGCCAGCAGCCACCCATCGGGGGGAGGCGGCTCCTACGAGCAGTACTTC CASSHPSGGGGSYEQYF
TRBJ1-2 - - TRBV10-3 TGTGCCATCAGTGAGTCTGGGGGGGGGTCCTATGGCTACACCTTC CAISESGGGSYGYTF
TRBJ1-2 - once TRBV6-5 TGTGCCAGCAGACCCGGGTCCTTGGGCTATGGCTACACCTTC CASRPGSLGYGYTF
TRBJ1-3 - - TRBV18 TGTGCCAGCTCGCCGGGAGGGTCTGGAAACACCATATATTTT CASSPGGSGNTIYF
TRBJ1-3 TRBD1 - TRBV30 TGTGCCTGGAGCCGGGACAGGGGCGTCCACTCTGGAAACACCATATATTTT CAWSRDRGVHSGNTIYF
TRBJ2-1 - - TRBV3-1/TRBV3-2 TGTGCCAGCAGCCAAGATGGCGGATCCTACAATGAGCAGTTCTTC CASSQDGGSYNEQFF
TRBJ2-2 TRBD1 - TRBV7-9 TGTGCCAGCAGCCAGCAGGGGGCCACCGGGGAGCTGTTTTTT CASSQQGATGELFF
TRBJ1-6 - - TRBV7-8 TGTGCCAGCAGCTTAGTTGCGGGCGGAGGACATAATTCACCCCTCCACTTT CASSLVAGGGHNSPLHF
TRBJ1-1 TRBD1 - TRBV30 TGTGCCTGGGGACAGGGGGCCAAGAACACTGAAGCTTTCTTT CAWGQGAKNTEAFF
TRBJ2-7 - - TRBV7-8 TGTGCCAGCAGCACTCGGACAGCCTACGAGCAGTACTTC CASSTRTAYEQYF
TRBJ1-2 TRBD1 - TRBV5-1 TGCGCCAGCAGCCCCCCCGGACAGGCGATGTATGGCTACACCTTC CASSPPGQAMYGYTF
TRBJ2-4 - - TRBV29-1 TGCAGCGTGCCACAGGGTACGGGGTTTTACTTC CSVPQGTGFYF
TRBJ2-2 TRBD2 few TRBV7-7 TGTGCCAGCAGCCCAGGACTAGCGGGAGCCGGGGAGCTGTTTTTT CASSPGLAGAGELFF
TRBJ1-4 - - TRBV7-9 TGTGCCAGCATCGAGCCCCCGGGGAACGAAAAACTGTTTTTT CASIEPPGNEKLFF
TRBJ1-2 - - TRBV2 TGTGCCAGCCGACCGAAGCGGGCCCCCTATGGCTACACCTTC CASRPKRAPYGYTF
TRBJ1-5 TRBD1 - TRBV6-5 TGTGCCAGCAGAGCGACAGGGTTAGGCAATCAGCCCCAGCATTTT CASRATGLGNQPQHF
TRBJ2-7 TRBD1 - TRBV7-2 TGTGCCAGCGGTAGACAGGGGGCCGGGGAGCAGTACTTC CASGRQGAGEQYF
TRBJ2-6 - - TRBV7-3 TGTGCCAGCAGCTTAGGCCCCCTGGGGCCGAACGTCCTGACTTTC CASSLGPLGPNVLTF
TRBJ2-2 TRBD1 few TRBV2 TGTGCCAGCAGCCCCGGGACAGGGGATCTGTCCGGGGAGCTGTTTTTT CASSPGTGDLSGELFF
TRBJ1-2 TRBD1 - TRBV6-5 TGTGCCAGCAATCAGGGGGCGGTCGACTATGGCTACACCTTC CASNQGAVDYGYTF
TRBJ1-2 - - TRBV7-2 TGTGCCAGCACCCCGGGGGGCAGCTATGGCTACACCTTC CASTPGGSYGYTF
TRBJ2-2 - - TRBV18 TGTGCCAGCTCACAACTACCGGGACAGAACACCGGGGAGCTGTTTTTT CASSQLPGQNTGELFF
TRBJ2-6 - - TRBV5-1 TGCGCCAGCAGCTTGGGGTGGCGGGTGGACGGGGCCAACGTCCTGACTTTC CASSLGWRVDGANVLTF
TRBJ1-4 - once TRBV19 TGTGCCACAAAACCCGACAGGATCAATGAAAAACTGTTTTTT CATKPDRINEKLFF
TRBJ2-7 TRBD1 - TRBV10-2 TGCGCCAGCCGACAGGGGGAGCGTTTGGGGCAGTACTTC CASRQGERLGQYF
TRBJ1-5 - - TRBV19 TGTGCCAGTAGTATAGCTCGGCAGGGAAGAACGAGCAATCAGCCCCAGCATTTT CASSIARQGRTSNQPQHF
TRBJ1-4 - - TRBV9 TGTGCCAGCAGCCCCGCCGCGGGGCGGGAAAAACTGTTTTTT CASSPAAGREKLFF
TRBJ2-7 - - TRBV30 TGTGCCTGGAGTGCCCCCCGGGGCGAGCAGTACTTC CAWSAPRGEQYF
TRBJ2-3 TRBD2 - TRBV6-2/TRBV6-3 TGTGCCAGCAGCAGGGGACTAGCCACCCTCGTGGGCACAGATACGCAGTATTTT CASSRGLATLVGTDTQYF
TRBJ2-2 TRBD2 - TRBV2 TGTGCCAGCAGTGAAGCCCGACTAGCGGGATCCGGGGAGCTGTTTTTT CASSEARLAGSGELFF
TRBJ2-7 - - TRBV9 TGTGCCAGCAGCGTAGGGGCGGAGGGGACCTACGAGCAGTACTTC CASSVGAEGTYEQYF
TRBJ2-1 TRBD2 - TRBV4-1 TGCGCCAGCAGCCCCGGACTAGCGGGAGTTCCCTCCTACAATGAGCAGTTCTTC CASSPGLAGVPSYNEQFF
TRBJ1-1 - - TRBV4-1 TGCGCCAGCGGACATTTGAACACTGAAGCTTTCTTT CASGHLNTEAFF
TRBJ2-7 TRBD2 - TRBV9 TGTGCCAGCAGCCCCCCCGGGAGGGGTCGGCTCGAGCAGTACTTC CASSPPGRGRLEQYF
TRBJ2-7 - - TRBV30 TGTGCCTGGAGCCCGTACGTGGGTAGCGTCTTCTCCTACGAGCAGTACTTC CAWSPYVGSVFSYEQYF
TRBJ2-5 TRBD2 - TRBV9 TGTGCCAGCAGCGTAGCGGCTAGCGGAATACAAGAGACCCAGTACTTC CASSVAASGIQETQYF